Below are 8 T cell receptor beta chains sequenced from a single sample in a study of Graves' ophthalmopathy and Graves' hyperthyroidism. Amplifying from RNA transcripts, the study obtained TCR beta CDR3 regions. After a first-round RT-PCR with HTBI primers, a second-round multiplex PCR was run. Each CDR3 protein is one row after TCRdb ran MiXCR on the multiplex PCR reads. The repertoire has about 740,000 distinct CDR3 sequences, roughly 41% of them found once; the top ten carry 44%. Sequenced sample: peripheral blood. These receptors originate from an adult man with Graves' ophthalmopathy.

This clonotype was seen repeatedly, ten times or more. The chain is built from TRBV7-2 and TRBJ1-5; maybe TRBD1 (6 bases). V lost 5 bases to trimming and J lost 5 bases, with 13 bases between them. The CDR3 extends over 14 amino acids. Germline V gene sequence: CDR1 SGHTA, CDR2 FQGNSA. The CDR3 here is CASSLNRAYQPQHF. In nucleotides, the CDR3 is TGTGCCAGCAGCCTGAACAGGGCCTATCAGCCCCAGCATTTT.

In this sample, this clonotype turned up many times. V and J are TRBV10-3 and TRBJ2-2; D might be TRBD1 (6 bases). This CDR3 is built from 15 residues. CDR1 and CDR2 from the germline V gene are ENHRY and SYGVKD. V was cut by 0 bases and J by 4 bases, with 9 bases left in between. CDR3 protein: CAISESGAVTGELFF. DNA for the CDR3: TGTGCCATCAGTGAGTCGGGGGCAGTCACCGGGGAGCTGTTTTTT.

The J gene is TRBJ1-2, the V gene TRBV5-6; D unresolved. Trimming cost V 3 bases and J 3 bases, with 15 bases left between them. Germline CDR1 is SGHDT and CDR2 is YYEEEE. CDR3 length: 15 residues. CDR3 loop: CASSSWALKDYGYTF. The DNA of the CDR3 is TGTGCCAGCAGCTCCTGGGCCCTAAAGGACTATGGCTACACCTTC.

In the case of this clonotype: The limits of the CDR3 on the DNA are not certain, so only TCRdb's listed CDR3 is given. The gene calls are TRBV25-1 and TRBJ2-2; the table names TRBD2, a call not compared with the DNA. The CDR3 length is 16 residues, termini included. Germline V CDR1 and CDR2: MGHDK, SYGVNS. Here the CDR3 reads CACSASQGGGSGELFF.

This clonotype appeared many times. Written as DNA, the CDR3 is TGTGCCAGCAGCTTAGCCCAACAAAGTAATTCACCCCTCCACTTT. Translated, it gives CASSLAQQSNSPLHF. The rearrangement links TRBV7-2 to TRBJ1-6; D gene unclear. The CDR3 covers 15 residues. From germline, CDR1 is SGHTA and CDR2 FQGNSA. V gave up 0 bases and J gave up 6 bases, with 9 bases separating them.

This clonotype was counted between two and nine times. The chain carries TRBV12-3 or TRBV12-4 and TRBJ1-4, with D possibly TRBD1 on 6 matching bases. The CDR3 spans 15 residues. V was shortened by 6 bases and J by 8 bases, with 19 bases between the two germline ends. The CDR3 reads CASSQARTEGEKLFF. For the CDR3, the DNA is TGTGCCAGCAGCCAAGCCAGGACAGAGGGAGAAAAACTGTTTTTT.

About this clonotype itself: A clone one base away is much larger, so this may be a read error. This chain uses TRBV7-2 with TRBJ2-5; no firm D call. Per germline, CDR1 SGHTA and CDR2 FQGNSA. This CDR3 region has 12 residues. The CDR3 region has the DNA TGTGCCAGCGGAGAGAGACAAGAGACCCCGTACTTC. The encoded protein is CASGERQETPYF.

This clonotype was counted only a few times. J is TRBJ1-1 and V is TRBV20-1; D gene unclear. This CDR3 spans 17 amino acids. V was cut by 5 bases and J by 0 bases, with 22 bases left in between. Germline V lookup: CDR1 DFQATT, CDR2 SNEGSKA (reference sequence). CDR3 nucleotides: TGCAGTGCTCCCCAGTTAACGACACCGAACATGAACACTGAAGCTTTCTTT. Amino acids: CSAPQLTTPNMNTEAFF.